One sample yielded the 24 T cell receptor beta chains listed below, sequenced in a study of response to subunit inactivated influenza vaccine (dated by TCRdb to the late 2010s). Library creation used RT-PCR. Instrument used: Illumina HiSeq 2500. TCRdb ran its own pipeline on the public reads, namely fastp trimming at Q25 and MiXCR clone calling, and kept in-frame beta chains. Identical CDR3 proteins give one entry, which carries the most common genes and DNA. This sample holds approximately 480,000 distinct CDR3 sequences; approximately 10% were observed only once. Approximately 12% of the sample belongs to the ten largest clones. The label giving this sample's time point can be read as: 45 days after influenza vaccine administration. This specimen consisted of PBMCs from blood, obtained about 40 days after vaccination. The receptor set was obtained from a man between 50 and 59 years old who received an inactivated influenza vaccine. Donor details come from another sample of the same person, matched by shared clones.

The rearrangement uses TRBV28 and TRBJ1-2, with TRBD1 matching over 7 bases. This CDR3 is built from 16 residues. CDR1 MDHEN and CDR2 SYDVKM come from the germline V gene. V trimming: 5 bases; J trimming: 8 bases; junction bases outside the gene matches: 17. The CDR3 nucleotides read TGTGCCAGCAGTCTCGGACAGGCATCTGGATTGAGAGGCTACACCTTC. Translation: CASSLGQASGLRGYTF.

The table lists this clonotype with a few counts. This chain joins TRBV5-1 and TRBJ1-1, with 7 bases fitting TRBD1. The CDR3 sequence is 15 residues long. Germline loops: CDR1 SGHRS, CDR2 YFSETQ. Losses at the gene ends were 4 bases for V and 2 bases for J; bases not matched to a gene: 8. The CDR3 region is CASSITGDLNTEAFF. CDR3 nucleotides: TGCGCCAGCAGCATCACAGGGGACCTTAACACTGAAGCTTTCTTT.

A few counts support this clonotype. The gene calls are TRBV27 and TRBJ2-3; D is possibly TRBD1 or TRBD2 (6 bases each). Trimming took off 6 bases at V and 4 bases at J, with 14 bases between the two ends. Germline lookup yields CDR1 MNHEY and CDR2 SMNVEV (reference sequence). The CDR3 length is 14 residues. The CDR3 sequence: CASSPEGGPDTQYF. The CDR3 DNA is TGTGCCAGCAGCCCAGAGGGGGGCCCAGATACGCAGTATTTT.

This clonotype was seen at least ten times. The DNA for the CDR3 is TGTGCCAGCAGTCCCACTAGCGGTCGCCTCAATGAGCAGTTCTTC. Its protein is CASSPTSGRLNEQFF. The rearrangement joins TRBV6-1 to TRBJ2-1; 8 bases match TRBD2. This CDR3 region has 15 residues. V shed 5 bases, J shed 6 bases, and the junction held 9 bases outside the gene matches. Germline-derived CDR1 and CDR2 are MNHNS and SASEGT.

This chain joins TRBV20-1 and TRBJ2-7; D might be TRBD2 (6 bases). The ends were cut back, 0 bases at V and 2 bases at J, with 14 bases in the middle. This CDR3 has 15 amino acids. CDR1 is DFQATT, CDR2 SNEGSKA, per germline (reference sequence). This CDR3 reads CSARDLLANTYEQYF. In nucleotides, the CDR3 is TGCAGTGCTAGAGATCTGCTAGCGAACACCTACGAGCAGTACTTC.

The J gene is TRBJ2-3, the V gene TRBV7-2, with D perhaps TRBD2 (5 bases). Between the trimmed V and J ends, which lost 7 bases and 14 bases, there was a span of 25 bases. The CDR3 is made up of 14 amino acids. Germline CDR1 reads SGHTA; CDR2 reads FQGNSA. DNA of the CDR3: TGTGCCAGCACCTCCGACCGTAGCGCCCCCGCTGCGTATTTT. It specifies CASTSDRSAPAAYF.

This chain links TRBV6-2 or TRBV6-3 with TRBJ2-7; 8 bases agree with TRBD1. Germline V gives CDR1 MNHEY, CDR2 SVGEGT. This CDR3 has 11 residues. J was trimmed by 9 bases and V by 9 bases; bases with no gene match: 7. The CDR3 protein is CASGQGRGQYF. The CDR3 DNA reads as TGTGCCAGTGGACAGGGAAGGGGGCAGTACTTC.

This clonotype occurred many times. The J gene is TRBJ2-2, the V gene TRBV20-1; 11 bases line up with TRBD2. The germline CDR1 and CDR2 sequences are DFQATT and SNEGSKA (reference sequence). Trimming took 3 bases from V and 5 from J; bases not matched to a gene: 5. The CDR3 has 15 amino acids. CDR3: CSASLAGGRTGELFF. The DNA for the CDR3 is TGCAGTGCTAGTTTAGCGGGGGGGCGTACCGGGGAGCTGTTTTTT.

In this sample, this clonotype turned up a few times. The V and J genes are TRBV6-1 and TRBJ1-4, with D possibly being TRBD1 (6 bases). Trimming stripped 6 bases from V and 8 bases from J, with 16 bases between. This CDR3 spans 14 amino acids. In germline, CDR1 is MNHNS, CDR2 SASEGT. CDR3 bases: TGTGCCAGCAGGACCGGACAGTTCGGGGAAAAACTGTTTTTT. Translating it yields CASRTGQFGEKLFF.

DNA of the CDR3: TGCAGTGCTAGAGATTCACGGGTCGGTGACTATGGCTACACCTTC. This sequence encodes CSARDSRVGDYGYTF. This rearrangement joins TRBV20-1 to TRBJ1-2, with D unclear. The CDR3 is made up of 15 amino acids. Trimming cost V 0 bases and J 3 bases, with 14 bases left between them. Germline V gene sequence: CDR1 DFQATT, CDR2 SNEGSKA (reference sequence).

The rearrangement joins TRBV10-2 to TRBJ2-1; D may be TRBD1 or TRBD2 (5 bases each). This CDR3 spans 13 amino acids. Germline-derived CDR1 and CDR2 are WSHSY and SAAADI. Between the trimmed V and J ends, which lost 8 bases and 9 bases, there was a span of 17 bases. In DNA form, the CDR3 reads TGCGCCAGCGGGCCCGGGACGGGTAGTGAGCAGTTCTTC. This gives the protein CASGPGTGSEQFF.

The CDR3 DNA reads as TGTGCCAGCAGTTCTCCGACTAGCGGGAGCTACAATGAGCAGTTCTTC. This gives the protein CASSSPTSGSYNEQFF. The chain uses TRBV12-3 or TRBV12-4 and TRBJ2-1; TRBD2 matches at 12 bases. V was pared by 4 bases and J by 3 bases, with 4 bases of the junction left unmatched. This CDR3 spans 16 amino acids.

This chain uses TRBV20-1 with TRBJ2-7; D gene uncertain. V lost 8 bases to trimming and J lost 5 bases, with 10 bases between them. This CDR3 comprises 10 residues. The germline gives CDR1 DFQATT, CDR2 SNEGSKA (reference sequence). DNA for the CDR3: TGCAGTATAGGCGTAGACGAGCAGTACTTC. Protein product: CSIGVDEQYF.

The chain carries TRBV4-2 and TRBJ1-6; 7 nucleotides line up with TRBD1. The CDR3 is made up of 16 amino acids. The germline gives CDR1 LGHNA, CDR2 YNFKEQ. With V trimmed by 3 bases and J by 0 bases, 2 bases remained unmatched. Here the CDR3 DNA reads TGTGCCAGCAGCCAGGGGACAGCCTCCTATAATTCACCCCTCCACTTT. Its translation is CASSQGTASYNSPLHF.

The V and J genes are TRBV20-1 and TRBJ2-7; 7 nucleotides line up with TRBD2. The CDR3 runs to 15 residues. V shed 4 bases, J shed 0 bases, and the junction held 9 bases outside the gene matches. Germline V gene sequence: CDR1 DFQATT, CDR2 SNEGSKA (reference sequence). The CDR3 region is CSATPLGGDSYEQYF. CDR3 bases: TGCAGTGCTACGCCCTTGGGAGGGGACTCCTACGAGCAGTACTTC.

This clonotype has more than one count but fewer than ten. The chain is built from TRBV28 and TRBJ1-1; unclear D gene. There are 14 residues in the CDR3. Germline V gene data show CDR1 as MDHEN and CDR2 as SYDVKM. With 2 bases removed from V and 0 bases from J, the gap between germline ends came to 7 bases. The CDR3 region is CASSLHSMNTEAFF. CDR3 DNA sequence: TGTGCCAGCAGTTTACACAGCATGAACACTGAAGCTTTCTTT.

This clonotype has just a few counts. The chain recombines TRBV12-3 or TRBV12-4 with TRBJ1-3; D might be TRBD1 (5 bases). The CDR3 has 14 amino acids. V lost 5 bases and J lost 4, with 12 bases in between. In DNA form, the CDR3 reads TGTGCCAGCAGTCGGGGGTTCTCCGGAAACACCATATATTTT. Translation gives CASSRGFSGNTIYF.

This clonotype was observed a handful of times. J is TRBJ1-1 and V is TRBV28; 9 bases fit TRBD1. CDR1 is MDHEN, CDR2 SYDVKM, per germline. CDR3 length: 17 amino acids. V trimming: 5 bases; J trimming: 1 base; junction bases outside the gene matches: 11. The CDR3 is CASSPLRDRDWNTEAFF. The CDR3 DNA sequence: TGTGCCAGCAGTCCCCTAAGGGACAGGGACTGGAACACTGAAGCTTTCTTT.

The table lists this clonotype with a few counts. J is TRBJ2-7 and V is TRBV5-1; 8 bases are a match to TRBD2. V lost 0 bases to trimming and J lost 2 bases; unmatched junction nucleotides: 1. CDR1 is SGHRS, CDR2 YFSETQ, per germline. This CDR3 comprises 14 residues. CDR3 residues: CASSLVGLAYEQYF. The DNA for the CDR3 is TGCGCCAGCAGCTTGGTGGGACTAGCCTACGAGCAGTACTTC.

This clonotype has a handful of counts. The chain employs TRBV5-5 and TRBJ2-2; 7 positions agree with TRBD2. CDR3 length: 14 residues. With 2 bases clipped from V and 6 bases from J, the junction kept 4 bases outside the gene matches. Germline V gene data show CDR1 as SGHKS and CDR2 as YYEKEE (reference sequence). CDR3 loop: CASSFRLAPGELFF. The CDR3 DNA follows: TGTGCCAGCAGCTTCAGACTAGCCCCCGGGGAGCTGTTTTTT.

In this sample, this clonotype turned up a few times. The chain joins TRBV12-3 or TRBV12-4 to TRBJ2-2; D unclear. The CDR3 consists of 13 residues. V was shortened by 2 bases and J by 5 bases, with 6 bases between the two germline ends. The CDR3 here is CASSLLETGELFF. The CDR3 nucleotides are TGTGCCAGCAGTTTACTAGAAACCGGGGAGCTGTTTTTT.

CDR3 protein: CATSRDQLPLTGELFF. The CDR3 DNA is TGTGCCACCAGCAGAGATCAATTGCCTCTCACCGGGGAGCTGTTTTTT. The V and J genes are TRBV15 and TRBJ2-2; no clear D gene. CDR3 length: 16 amino acids. From germline, CDR1 is LNHNV and CDR2 YYDKDF (reference sequence). The germline V and J ends were trimmed by 0 bases and 4 bases, with 12 bases remaining between them.

This clonotype was seen more than once but under ten times. V usage is TRBV6-1 and J usage is TRBJ1-5, with a tentative D call TRBD1 (5 bases). Trimming shortened V by 5 bases and J by 1 base, and 9 bases separated the two germline ends. There are 14 residues in the CDR3. From germline, CDR1 is MNHNS and CDR2 SASEGT. The chain's CDR3 is CASSRRQSNQPQHF. CDR3 in DNA: TGTGCCAGCAGTCGAAGACAGAGCAATCAGCCCCAGCATTTT.

The chain is built from TRBV7-2 and TRBJ2-1; 9 bases fit TRBD1. V was pared by 3 bases and J by 15 bases, with 9 bases of the junction left unmatched. From germline, CDR1 is SGHTA and CDR2 FQGNSA. CDR3 length: 13 residues. CDR3 protein: CASSFTPGQGLFF. CDR3 DNA: TGTGCCAGCAGCTTTACACCGGGACAGGGTTTGTTCTTC.